One TCR beta chain is described in this entry. No antigen is known for it. No qualities accompany the bases; no much larger clone lies one base away. The library came from the immunoSEQ multiplex PCR assay. Held by TCRdb, this immuneACCESS table contains in-frame sequences only and omits some clones. Under half of the omission traces to an unresolved V gene where checked; the cause of the rest is unknown. This sample comprises about 140,000 clones, approximately 86% of them detected only once. The ten largest make up under 2% of the sample. These data belong to a study of control samples from healthy donors and cancer patients (dated by TCRdb to the early 2020s). V was cut back by 4 bases and J by 1 base, leaving a gap of 11 bases between them. The CDR3 runs 14 amino acids, cysteine and phenylalanine included. This entry keeps only the CDR3 DNA: 42 bases, framed from base 1. Per the germline V gene, KGHSY is the CDR1 and FQNENV is the CDR2.

The receptor comes from a man between 18 and 29 years old in good health. The sample comprised blood. The chain is assembled from TRBV16 and TRBJ2-7; possibly the D gene is TRBD2, per 6 matching bases. The DNA sequence is as follows: TGTGCCAGCAGCCTGCCGGCGGGGTCCTACGAGCAGTACTTC. It specifies CASSLPAGSYEQYF.